This TCR beta chain was observed in a study of T cell responses to AZD1222 COVID-19 vaccine. General study results and limits: The donor group comprised mostly white British people and more females; the analysis possibly underestimated clonal diversity.

The germline V gene encodes CDR1 MNHEY and CDR2 SVGAGI. This CDR3 region has 16 residues. Trimming cost V 1 base and J 4 bases; bases outside gene matches: 9. Remarks on this clone: Antigen unknown.

TCRdb's table, derived via immunoSEQ multiplex PCR, lists solely in-frame clones and lacks some. The sample has roughly 95,000 clones, over 75% seen once; the top ten hold less than 3.5%. This material consisted of peripheral blood, taken on day 0 of AZD1222 vaccination. V and J are TRBV6-5 and TRBJ1-2; 7 nucleotides align to TRBD1. The sequence was collected from an adult in good health. This CDR3 is CASSYLRTGSVYGYTF. The CDR3 nucleotides read TGTGCCAGCAGTTACTTAAGGACAGGATCGGTCTATGGCTACACCTTC.